The next 17 T cell receptor beta chains were all read from a single sample in a study of radiation and T cells in renal cell carcinoma. The time point is: blood 4 weeks post-SBRT, at nephrectomy. The treatment denotes: 15 Gy SBRT to primary tumor, nephrectomy 4 weeks later. Assay: immunoSEQ multiplex PCR; the TCRdb copy retains only in-frame clones and omits some. This sample has some 81,000 clones, with about 88% found just once. Here the sequenced sample was blood, taken from a patient whose treatment included radiotherapy and nephrectomy. The receptors shown here come from a woman in her 70s with renal cell carcinoma.

The rearrangement links TRBV4-2 to TRBJ2-1, with D possibly being TRBD1 (7 bases). Germline loops: CDR1 LGHNA, CDR2 YNFKEQ. The CDR3 is 14 amino acids. Trimming took off 8 bases at V and 1 base at J, with 12 bases between the two ends. In nucleotides, the CDR3 is TGTGCCAGCCAGGGGGGCTTTTCCTACAATGAGCAGTTCTTC. Encoded protein: CASQGGFSYNEQFF.

This chain joins TRBV7-2 and TRBJ1-2, with 7 bases identical to TRBD1. The CDR3 loop spans 13 amino acids. The V gene end was trimmed by 4 bases and the J gene end by 4 bases; junction bases not matched to a gene: 3. Germline CDR1 reads SGHTA; CDR2 reads FQGNSA. CDR3 nucleotide sequence: TGTGCCAGCAGCTACCGGGACAGCTATGGCTACACCTTC. Its protein product is CASSYRDSYGYTF.

The genes are TRBV6-5 and TRBJ2-1; TRBD1 matches 8 bases. CDR1 is MNHEY and CDR2 is SVGAGI in the germline V gene. This CDR3 comprises 15 residues. Trimming cost V 5 bases and J 5 bases; bases outside gene matches: 8. The CDR3 nucleotides are TGTGCCAGCAGTACGACAGGGGATCGAAACAATGAGCAGTTCTTC. Amino acids: CASSTTGDRNNEQFF.

J is TRBJ2-1 and V is TRBV9; weak D call: TRBD2 (6 bases). The CDR3 length is 15 residues. Between the trimmed V and J ends, which lost 0 bases and 2 bases, there was a span of 9 bases. Per the germline V gene, CDR1 is SGDLS and CDR2 is YYNGEE. The CDR3: CASSVVAGTYNEQFF. In DNA form, the CDR3 reads TGTGCCAGCAGCGTAGTGGCGGGGACCTACAATGAGCAGTTCTTC.

The V call is TRBV4-1, the J call TRBJ2-7; no clear D gene. This CDR3 has 15 amino acids. The germline CDR1 and CDR2 sequences are MGHRA and YSYEKL. V lost 2 bases and J 2 bases, leaving 13 bases between the germline ends. CDR3 DNA: TGCGCCAGCAGCCAACCTCGCTCCGGAGCCTACGAGCAGTACTTC. This translates into CASSQPRSGAYEQYF.

This chain joins TRBV7-6 and TRBJ2-1; the D gene is possibly TRBD2 (5 bases). V was cut by 5 bases and J by 8 bases, with 13 bases left in between. In germline, CDR1 is SGHVS, CDR2 FNYEAQ. The length of the CDR3 is 13 residues. The CDR3 sequence: CASSVRLRDEQFF. CDR3 DNA sequence: TGTGCCAGCAGCGTCCGCCTGAGGGATGAGCAGTTCTTC.

The J gene is TRBJ2-3, the V gene TRBV6-5; 7 nucleotides agree with TRBD2. V lost 7 bases to trimming and J lost 6 bases; unmatched junction nucleotides: 10. This CDR3 has 14 amino acids. The germline V gene encodes CDR1 MNHEY and CDR2 SVGAGI. The CDR3 spells CASKLGGGRDTQYF. CDR3 in DNA: TGTGCCAGCAAATTAGGCGGGGGTAGGGATACGCAGTATTTT.

The V and J genes are TRBV19 and TRBJ1-5; 9 bases match TRBD1. CDR3 length equals 16 residues. With 3 bases clipped from V and 3 bases from J, the junction kept 6 bases outside the gene matches. The germline gives CDR1 LNHDA, CDR2 SQIVND (reference sequence). This chain's CDR3 is CASSIGDRVFNQPQHF. The CDR3 DNA sequence: TGTGCCAGTAGTATCGGGGACAGGGTCTTCAATCAGCCCCAGCATTTT.

The chain recombines TRBV28 with TRBJ1-1, with D perhaps matching TRBD1 (5 bases). The CDR3 is 16 residues long. CDR1 and CDR2 from the germline V gene are MDHEN and SYDVKM. Trimming removed 6 bases at V and 3 bases at J, with 20 bases between. CDR3 amino acids: CASSPERGGGYTEAFF. In nucleotides, the CDR3 is TGTGCCAGCAGCCCGGAGCGCGGGGGGGGATACACTGAAGCTTTCTTT.

J is TRBJ2-3 and V is TRBV7-9; TRBD2 aligns across 8 bases. Germline V gives CDR1 SEHNR, CDR2 FQNEAQ (reference sequence). The CDR3 has 15 amino acids. With 1 base clipped from V and 2 bases from J, the junction kept 2 bases outside the gene matches. The CDR3 coding sequence is TGTGCCAGCAGCTTAGGCGGGGGGCTCACAGATACGCAGTATTTT. Its protein product is CASSLGGGLTDTQYF.

V is TRBV5-1 and J is TRBJ1-5; TRBD1 matches 9 bases. Per the germline V gene, CDR1 is SGHRS and CDR2 is YFSETQ. This CDR3 region has 17 residues. Trimming removed 4 bases from V and 6 bases from J; junction bases left unmatched: 14. For the CDR3, the DNA is TGCGCCAGCAGCCCGGGACAGGGCAAGACGGTGGGTCAGCCCCAGCATTTT. This translates into CASSPGQGKTVGQPQHF.

The CDR3 here is CASSLASGASSNTEAFF. CDR3 DNA: TGTGCCAGCAGCTTGGCCTCGGGAGCCTCCTCGAACACTGAAGCTTTCTTT. The V call is TRBV5-5, the J call TRBJ1-1; D gene unclear. Germline loops: CDR1 SGHKS, CDR2 YYEKEE (reference sequence). There are 17 residues in the CDR3. Between the trimmed V and J ends, which lost 0 bases and 1 base, there was a span of 16 bases.

This sequence joins TRBV5-4 and TRBJ2-7; 7 bases align to TRBD1. V was pared by 4 bases and J by 5 bases, with 9 bases of the junction left unmatched. This CDR3 contains 14 residues. Germline values: CDR1 SGHNT, CDR2 YYREEE (reference sequence). CDR3 nucleotide sequence: TGTGCCAGCAGCGGCCGGGACAGTGAGCACGAGCAGTACTTC. Amino acid sequence: CASSGRDSEHEQYF.

This chain joins TRBV27 and TRBJ2-5; 7 bases match TRBD2. Germline V gene sequence: CDR1 MNHEY, CDR2 SMNVEV (reference sequence). The CDR3 is made up of 13 amino acids. The V and J ends lost 11 bases and 1 base, in that order; junction bases with no gene match: 7. The CDR3 loop is CAVARGIQETQYF. The CDR3 coding sequence is TGTGCCGTAGCGCGGGGGATCCAAGAGACCCAGTACTTC.

CDR3 in amino acids: CAWSRTGSPYEQYF. The DNA of the CDR3 is TGTGCCTGGAGTAGGACAGGGTCCCCCTACGAGCAGTACTTC. This rearrangement joins TRBV30 to TRBJ2-7; 8 nucleotides align to TRBD1. Germline V lookup: CDR1 GTSNPN, CDR2 SVGIG (reference sequence). Unmatched junction bases numbered 5, after V lost 2 bases and J lost 2 bases. There are 14 residues in the CDR3.

V gene TRBV7-9 combines with J gene TRBJ2-3, with 10 bases lining up with TRBD2. V lost 4 bases to trimming and J lost 2 bases; unmatched junction nucleotides: 15. CDR3 length: 19 residues. Germline V gene sequence: CDR1 SEHNR, CDR2 FQNEAQ (reference sequence). The CDR3 is CASSSGPSGGHTFTDTQYF. The CDR3 DNA reads TGTGCCAGCAGCTCCGGCCCTAGCGGGGGTCACACCTTCACAGATACGCAGTATTTT.

J is TRBJ2-3 and V is TRBV5-1; tentatively, D is TRBD1 or TRBD2 (5 bases each). Germline lookup yields CDR1 SGHRS and CDR2 YFSETQ. V lost 2 bases and J lost 0, with 10 bases in between. The CDR3 runs to 15 residues. The DNA for the CDR3 is TGCGCCAGCAGCTTATTTGGGGACAGCACAGATACGCAGTATTTT. Its protein is CASSLFGDSTDTQYF.